These 9 T cell receptor beta chains originate from one sample sequenced in a study of cytomegalovirus exposure and HLA in healthy donors. The PCR contained 60 Vbeta and 13 Jbeta primers. Generated by immunoSEQ multiplex PCR, the TCRdb table keeps only in-frame clones and is missing some. The sample includes over 150,000 clones, about three quarters of them seen just once. The specimen sequenced was PBMCs. The receptors come from a woman aged 35 to 49 in good health and CMV-seronegative.

The V call is TRBV28, the J call TRBJ1-5, with 8 bases lining up with TRBD1. The germline CDR1 and CDR2 sequences are MDHEN and SYDVKM. The CDR3 is 14 residues long. After removal of 5 bases from V and 6 bases from J, the junction contained 6 bases not matched to a gene. The CDR3 spells CASSPGGVGQPQHF. In DNA, the CDR3 is TGTGCCAGCAGTCCAGGGGGCGTCGGTCAGCCCCAGCATTTT.

The chain couples TRBV7-2 to TRBJ1-3; D call uncertain. Germline lookup yields CDR1 SGHTA and CDR2 FQGNSA. The CDR3 extends over 17 amino acids. Trimming left V 5 bases short and J 1 base short, with 18 bases between. CDR3 sequence: CASSRSIGRLSGNTIYF. CDR3 in DNA: TGTGCCAGCAGCCGAAGTATCGGGAGACTATCTGGAAACACCATATATTTT.

The rearrangement uses TRBV29-1 and TRBJ2-1; D possibly corresponds to TRBD2 (6 bases). This CDR3 spans 15 amino acids. Between the trimmed V and J ends, which lost 1 base and 8 bases, there was a span of 18 bases. From germline, CDR1 is SQVTM and CDR2 ANQGSEA. The CDR3 region has the DNA TGCAGCGTTGAAGTCGGAGGGGTTGGGTTGGATGAGCAGTTCTTC. Translated, it gives CSVEVGGVGLDEQFF.

This sequence joins TRBV5-1 and TRBJ2-3, with 12 bases aligning to TRBD2. CDR3 length: 19 residues. Germline CDR1 reads SGHRS; CDR2 reads YFSETQ. J lost 2 bases, V lost 4 bases, and 14 bases had no gene match. The CDR3 loop is CASSGRSSGGAGYTDTQYF. The DNA for the CDR3 is TGCGCCAGCAGCGGCCGTTCTAGCGGGGGGGCCGGGTACACAGATACGCAGTATTTT.

This clone has more than one count but fewer than ten. The chain employs TRBV29-1 and TRBJ2-3, with 12 bases identical to TRBD1. The CDR3 length is 14 residues. V lost 4 bases, J lost 2 bases, and 1 base stayed unmatched. From germline, CDR1 is SQVTM and CDR2 ANQGSEA. Here the CDR3 reads CSVGDRGLTDTQYF. The CDR3 DNA reads TGCAGCGTTGGGGACAGGGGGCTCACAGATACGCAGTATTTT.

This sequence joins TRBV7-9 and TRBJ1-5, with 10 bases identical to TRBD1. Losses at the gene ends were 5 bases for V and 9 bases for J; bases not matched to a gene: 10. CDR1 is SEHNR, CDR2 FQNEAQ, per germline (reference sequence). CDR3 size: 15 residues. Written as DNA, the CDR3 is TGTGCCAGCAGCCCGACCGGGACAGGGGAGCGGCCCCAGCATTTT. It is translated as CASSPTGTGERPQHF.

The V call is TRBV11-3, the J call TRBJ2-5; D remains ambiguous. V lost 5 bases, J lost 4 bases, and 8 bases lay in between. Looked up from germline, CDR1 is SGHNT and CDR2 is YENEEA. The CDR3 has 12 amino acids. CDR3 sequence (DNA): TGTGCCAGCAGCGCCCCAGGAGAGACCCAGTACTTC. Its protein is CASSAPGETQYF.

The V gene is TRBV6-1, the J gene TRBJ2-1, with 9 nucleotides matching TRBD1. V lost 3 bases and J lost 6; bases outside the gene matches: 6. This CDR3 spans 15 amino acids. CDR1 is MNHNS and CDR2 is SASEGT in the germline V gene. The CDR3 protein is CASSDTGQGLNEQFF. CDR3 nucleotide sequence: TGTGCCAGCAGTGACACGGGACAGGGACTCAATGAGCAGTTCTTC.

The gene calls are TRBV5-6 and TRBJ2-5; 8 bases align to TRBD1. V was pared by 3 bases and J by 5 bases, with 3 bases of the junction left unmatched. The CDR3 runs to 13 residues. Germline V CDR1 and CDR2: SGHDT, YYEEEE. The CDR3 sequence: CASSSRGRETQYF. Written as DNA, the CDR3 is TGTGCCAGCAGCTCCAGGGGGCGGGAGACCCAGTACTTC.